This is a list of T cell receptor beta chains from one sample in a study of cytomegalovirus exposure and HLA in healthy donors. The protocol was immunoSEQ multiplex PCR, while the TCRdb copy is restricted to in-frame clones and leaves out a portion. The table includes just under 65,000 clones, around 77% detected once. The sample consisted of PBMCs. The origin of the receptors is a woman in her 30s in good health and CMV-seronegative. Both conserved end residues are part of each CDR3. A D gene is named only where the DNA matches it firmly. Clone size is stated in some rows and not others, as once, few, many or a class when expanded.

-,TRBJ2-5,TRBV9,-,TGTGCCAGCAGCCAGGGACTGTCTCGGGAGACCCAGTACTTC,CASSQGLSRETQYF
-,TRBJ2-7,TRBV4-3,-,TGCGCCAGCAGCCACTCGGGATCCGGGCGGTACGAGCAGTACTTC,CASSHSGSGRYEQYF
-,TRBJ1-1,TRBV19,-,TGTGCCAGTAGTATAGACGACAGGAAAAGGGCTTTCTTT,CASSIDDRKRAFF
TRBD1,TRBJ2-2,TRBV6-1,-,TGTGCCAGCAGTTTAGACAGGGGTGGGGAGCTGTTTTTT,CASSLDRGGELFF
-,TRBJ2-1,TRBV7-9,-,TGTGCCAGCGTAGAGGGCTCCTACAATGAGCAGTTCTTC,CASVEGSYNEQFF
-,TRBJ1-2,TRBV29-1,-,TGCAGCGTTGAAGATTTTAAGGACACAAACTATGGCTACACCTTC,CSVEDFKDTNYGYTF
TRBD1,TRBJ1-3,TRBV30,-,TGTGCCTGGGACGGGACAGGTGGAAACACCATATATTTT,CAWDGTGGNTIYF
-,TRBJ1-1,TRBV27,-,TGTGCCAGCAGTTTCAGGGCAGCCCGATCCCGTGAAGCTTTCTTT,CASSFRAARSREAFF
TRBD2,TRBJ2-7,TRBV11-2,-,TGTGCCAGCAGCTTAACTGCGGGGGAAACCTACGAGCAGTACTTC,CASSLTAGETYEQYF
TRBD2,TRBJ2-1,TRBV30,once,TGTGCCTGGGAGAAGGATGGGAGGGCCACCGATGAGCAGTTCTTC,CAWEKDGRATDEQFF
TRBD2,TRBJ2-1,TRBV28,-,TGTGCCAGCAGTCTAGCGGGAGTGGGAGGCAATGAGCAGTTCTTC,CASSLAGVGGNEQFF
TRBD1,TRBJ2-2,TRBV4-3,-,TGCGCCAGCAGCCAAGTGCGACAGGGGGCATATACCGGGGAGCTGTTTTTT,CASSQVRQGAYTGELFF
TRBD1,TRBJ2-1,TRBV4-1,-,TGCGCCAGCAGCCAAGGGGCCAGGGGGCTGGGTGAGCAGTTCTTC,CASSQGARGLGEQFF
-,TRBJ2-5,TRBV6-5,-,TGTGCCAGCAACCCCGCCTCCGGAGAGACCCAGTACTTC,CASNPASGETQYF
TRBD1,TRBJ1-2,TRBV7-9,-,TGTGCCAGCACCGACAGGGCTTCATCAAACTATGGCTACACCTTC,CASTDRASSNYGYTF
-,TRBJ1-4,TRBV19,-,TGTGCCAGACAGGCGGGGGCTAATGAAAAACTGTTTTTT,CARQAGANEKLFF
TRBD2,TRBJ2-7,TRBV5-5,-,TGTGCCAGCAGCTTCCGGGAGGCAATCGGGCAGTACTTC,CASSFREAIGQYF
TRBD1,TRBJ2-3,TRBV5-6,-,TGTGCCAGCAGCTCCCCGTTCGCCGAGAGGGGGCTGAGAGATACGCAGTATTTT,CASSSPFAERGLRDTQYF
TRBD1,TRBJ1-5,TRBV6-6,few,TGTGCCAGCAGTCACGGGGGACAGGGGAACCAGCCCCAGCATTTT,CASSHGGQGNQPQHF